A selection of T cell receptor beta chains follows, all from one sample in a study of T cell responses to AZD1222 COVID-19 vaccine. Method: immunoSEQ multiplex PCR; TCRdb's copy keeps in-frame clones and lacks some. In the table there are approximately 200,000 clones, just over 90% of which are singletons. The material was peripheral blood, obtained 28 days after the second AZD1222 dose. The receptor set was obtained from an adult who received the AZD1222 COVID-19 vaccine. Both conserved end residues are part of each CDR3. Fields, in order: CDR3 DNA, CDR3 protein, J gene, V gene, clone size, D gene. A D gene is named only where the DNA matches it firmly. Expanded clones are given a class, and other clones once, few, many or no size at all.

DNA: TGTGCCAGCCAGGACCCGAGCTCTGGAAACACCATATATTTT
CDR3: CASQDPSSGNTIYF
J: TRBJ1-3
V: TRBV28
size: NA
D: NA

DNA: TGTGCCAGCAGTTTGGGACGACCTAACACTGAAGCTTTCTTT
CDR3: CASSLGRPNTEAFF
J: TRBJ1-1
V: TRBV28
size: NA
D: NA

DNA: TGTGCCAGCAGCCCCGGAGGCAGACTAGCCAAAAACATTCAGTACTTC
CDR3: CASSPGGRLAKNIQYF
J: TRBJ2-4
V: TRBV21-1
size: few
D: NA

DNA: TGTGCCAGCAGGCTCTCAGGCTCTGGAAACACCATATATTTT
CDR3: CASRLSGSGNTIYF
J: TRBJ1-3
V: TRBV2
size: NA
D: NA

DNA: TGTGCCAGCAGCTTGGGTTTCGGACAGGGAATGTCTGGAAACACCATATATTTT
CDR3: CASSLGFGQGMSGNTIYF
J: TRBJ1-3
V: TRBV5-4
size: once
D: TRBD1

DNA: TGTGCCACCCTGTTGAGGGGCTATAATTCACCCCTCCACTTT
CDR3: CATLLRGYNSPLHF
J: TRBJ1-6
V: TRBV28
size: NA
D: NA

DNA: TGTGCCTGGAGCCGGGACAGGGACTCCTACGAGCAGTACTTC
CDR3: CAWSRDRDSYEQYF
J: TRBJ2-7
V: TRBV30
size: NA
D: TRBD1

DNA: TGCAGCATCTACGAGAGCGGGAGGGCCGGGGAGCAGTTCTTC
CDR3: CSIYESGRAGEQFF
J: TRBJ2-1
V: TRBV29-1
size: NA
D: TRBD2

DNA: TGTGCCAGCAGTTACTCTGGACAGGGTAGGTCCTACGAGCAGTACTTC
CDR3: CASSYSGQGRSYEQYF
J: TRBJ2-7
V: TRBV6-5
size: once
D: TRBD1

DNA: TGTGCCAGCAGGCGCGAGCGGGAGTCGTACGAGCAGTACTTC
CDR3: CASRRERESYEQYF
J: TRBJ2-7
V: TRBV7-9
size: NA
D: TRBD2

DNA: TGTGCCAGCAGCTCCTACGACCGTACAGGGGAACTGTTTTTT
CDR3: CASSSYDRTGELFF
J: TRBJ1-4
V: TRBV5-6
size: NA
D: TRBD1

DNA: TGTGCCACCAGTGTAACTAGCTGGACTGGGGTAGATGAGCAGTTCTTC
CDR3: CATSVTSWTGVDEQFF
J: TRBJ2-1
V: TRBV24-1
size: NA
D: NA

DNA: TGTGCCAGCAGCTTAGGGCCCGGGACCCTTAGCCGGGAGCAGTTCTTC
CDR3: CASSLGPGTLSREQFF
J: TRBJ2-1
V: TRBV11-2
size: NA
D: NA

DNA: TGTGCCAGCAGTCCCACGAGGAGAGATGAAAAACTGTTTTTT
CDR3: CASSPTRRDEKLFF
J: TRBJ1-4
V: TRBV28
size: NA
D: NA

DNA: TGTGCCAGTGGGGAAAACCAGCCCCAGCATTTT
CDR3: CASGENQPQHF
J: TRBJ1-5
V: TRBV25-1
size: NA
D: NA

DNA: TGTGCCATCAGTGAGTCAACGGGACTGGGGACAGATACGCAGTATTTT
CDR3: CAISESTGLGTDTQYF
J: TRBJ2-3
V: TRBV10-3
size: NA
D: NA

DNA: TGCGCCAGCAGCTTCGGGCATCTCGACGCCGGGGAGCTGTTTTTT
CDR3: CASSFGHLDAGELFF
J: TRBJ2-2
V: TRBV5-1
size: NA
D: NA

DNA: TGTGCCAGCAGCTGGACTAGGATGGGCGAGCAGTACTTC
CDR3: CASSWTRMGEQYF
J: TRBJ2-7
V: TRBV11-3
size: few
D: TRBD2

DNA: TGTGCCAGCAGTTTATGGGAGGGGAAGGCAAACGAGCAGTACTTC
CDR3: CASSLWEGKANEQYF
J: TRBJ2-7
V: TRBV28
size: NA
D: NA

DNA: TGCGCCAGCGGGCAGCAGGGGACCACTGAAGCTTTCTTT
CDR3: CASGQQGTTEAFF
J: TRBJ1-1
V: TRBV5-1
size: NA
D: NA

DNA: TGTGCCAGCAGTTTTACGGGGGCCACTAATGAAAAACTGTTTTTT
CDR3: CASSFTGATNEKLFF
J: TRBJ1-4
V: TRBV28
size: NA
D: NA

DNA: TGTGCCAGCAGTTTTGGACAGCCCGAAGCTTTCTTT
CDR3: CASSFGQPEAFF
J: TRBJ1-1
V: TRBV7-9
size: NA
D: NA

DNA: TGTGCCAGTAGTGCGCCCAACAGGGGGGGAGGAAACACCATATATTTT
CDR3: CASSAPNRGGGNTIYF
J: TRBJ1-3
V: TRBV19
size: NA
D: TRBD1

DNA: TGTGCCAGCCCGGGTGGGGTTTTGGGGAGATACGAGCAGTACTTC
CDR3: CASPGGVLGRYEQYF
J: TRBJ2-7
V: TRBV21-1
size: NA
D: NA

DNA: TGTGCCAGCAGCAAATGCGACAGGGAGAGGGAAAAACTGTTTTTT
CDR3: CASSKCDREREKLFF
J: TRBJ1-4
V: TRBV21-1
size: NA
D: NA

DNA: TGTGCCAGCAGCTTTCCCACAGATACGCAGTATTTT
CDR3: CASSFPTDTQYF
J: TRBJ2-3
V: TRBV7-9
size: NA
D: NA

DNA: TGTGCCAGCAGCGAAGTAGGACGGGCTAAGGCCTTC
CDR3: CASSEVGRAKAF
J: TRBJ1-2
V: TRBV4-2
size: NA
D: NA

DNA: TGTGCCATCAGTGTCGTCTCTACCGGGACTAGCACAGATACGCAGTATTTT
CDR3: CAISVVSTGTSTDTQYF
J: TRBJ2-3
V: TRBV10-3
size: NA
D: NA

DNA: TGCGCCAGCAGCTTCGAGACAGGAGCCCTCAACTATGGCTACACCTTC
CDR3: CASSFETGALNYGYTF
J: TRBJ1-2
V: TRBV5-1
size: NA
D: NA

DNA: TGTGCCAGCAGGCCTAGGGATGGGGACACCGGGGAGCTGTTTTTT
CDR3: CASRPRDGDTGELFF
J: TRBJ2-2
V: TRBV7-9
size: NA
D: NA

DNA: TGTGCCAGCAGCGGTGGGGGGGTATCTGGAAACACCATATATTTT
CDR3: CASSGGGVSGNTIYF
J: TRBJ1-3
V: TRBV7-2
size: NA
D: NA

DNA: TGTGCCAGCAGTGAAAGAGCGGGAGGGCGCGAGCAGTACTTC
CDR3: CASSERAGGREQYF
J: TRBJ2-7
V: TRBV6-1
size: NA
D: TRBD2

DNA: TGTGCCAGCAGTTATCTGACAAACGTCGGGGATACGCAGTATTTT
CDR3: CASSYLTNVGDTQYF
J: TRBJ2-3
V: TRBV6-5
size: NA
D: NA

DNA: TGTGCCAGCAGTCCCTCGACAGGGGGCGGGAACACTGAAGCTTTCTTT
CDR3: CASSPSTGGGNTEAFF
J: TRBJ1-1
V: TRBV28
size: NA
D: TRBD1

DNA: TGTGCCAGCAGCCCAGGGTTTAGCAATCAGCCCCAGCATTTT
CDR3: CASSPGFSNQPQHF
J: TRBJ1-5
V: TRBV6-5
size: NA
D: NA

DNA: TGTGCCAGTAGTATAGTCGGGACAGGCTTAATCACCTACGAGCAGTACTTC
CDR3: CASSIVGTGLITYEQYF
J: TRBJ2-7
V: TRBV19
size: NA
D: TRBD1

DNA: TGTGCCAGTAGAAGGGACCATCTTACCCACGAGCAGTACTTC
CDR3: CASRRDHLTHEQYF
J: TRBJ2-7
V: TRBV19
size: NA
D: NA

DNA: TGTGCCAGCCGGCAGGGGGGTCAGCCCCAGCATTTT
CDR3: CASRQGGQPQHF
J: TRBJ1-5
V: TRBV28
size: NA
D: TRBD1

DNA: TGTGCCAGCTCACCAGATTACCGGGGGCGGAAACTGTTTTTT
CDR3: CASSPDYRGRKLFF
J: TRBJ1-4
V: TRBV18
size: few
D: NA

DNA: TGTGCCAGTAGTATGGGACTAGCGGGCAATGAGCAGTTCTTC
CDR3: CASSMGLAGNEQFF
J: TRBJ2-1
V: TRBV19
size: NA
D: TRBD2

DNA: TGTGCCAGCAGTGACCGGGGGGCTAGCACAGATACGCAGTATTTT
CDR3: CASSDRGASTDTQYF
J: TRBJ2-3
V: TRBV6-4
size: once
D: NA

DNA: TGTGCCAGCAGCTATATTGGGGCCATCGGGTACAATGAGCAGTTCTTC
CDR3: CASSYIGAIGYNEQFF
J: TRBJ2-1
V: TRBV11-3
size: NA
D: NA

DNA: TGTGCCAGTAGTATAGGGACGGACAGGGGCTTTCACGAGCAGTACTTC
CDR3: CASSIGTDRGFHEQYF
J: TRBJ2-7
V: TRBV19
size: NA
D: TRBD1

DNA: TGCGCCAGCAGGGATGGACAGGTTCGTGAGCAGTACTTC
CDR3: CASRDGQVREQYF
J: TRBJ2-7
V: TRBV10-2
size: NA
D: TRBD1

DNA: TGTGCCAGCAGCTTAGGGCTAGCGGGGGTTAATGAGCAGTTCTTC
CDR3: CASSLGLAGVNEQFF
J: TRBJ2-1
V: TRBV7-3
size: NA
D: TRBD2

DNA: TGTGCCAGCTCACCGAGCCAGGGCTATAATTCACCCCTCCACTTT
CDR3: CASSPSQGYNSPLHF
J: TRBJ1-6
V: TRBV18
size: NA
D: NA

DNA: TGTGCCAGCAGCCAACCACTCGATTACGAGCAGTACTTC
CDR3: CASSQPLDYEQYF
J: TRBJ2-7
V: TRBV4-2
size: NA
D: NA

DNA: TGTGCCAGCAGCCAACTCGACGCGAATGAGCAGTTCTTC
CDR3: CASSQLDANEQFF
J: TRBJ2-1
V: TRBV14
size: NA
D: NA

DNA: TGTGCCAGCAGTTCCACAGGGGCCCTCTCTACCTACGAGCAGTACTTC
CDR3: CASSSTGALSTYEQYF
J: TRBJ2-7
V: TRBV28
size: once
D: TRBD1

DNA: TGTGCCAGCAGGTATACAGGGGGCAATCAGCCCCAGCATTTT
CDR3: CASRYTGGNQPQHF
J: TRBJ1-5
V: TRBV7-2
size: NA
D: TRBD1

DNA: TGTGCCAGCTCACCAATTCCAGCGGGGTACGAGCAGTACTTC
CDR3: CASSPIPAGYEQYF
J: TRBJ2-7
V: TRBV18
size: NA
D: TRBD2

DNA: TGTGCCTGGAGTGGAGCGGGTTCACCCAATGAGCAGTTCTTC
CDR3: CAWSGAGSPNEQFF
J: TRBJ2-1
V: TRBV30
size: NA
D: NA

DNA: TGCAGCGTTGGCCCAGGGGGCGCGGGCTATGGCTACACCTTC
CDR3: CSVGPGGAGYGYTF
J: TRBJ1-2
V: TRBV29-1
size: NA
D: TRBD1

DNA: TGTGCCTGGACCCCCGAGGTAGCTAACACTGAAGCTTTCTTT
CDR3: CAWTPEVANTEAFF
J: TRBJ1-1
V: TRBV30
size: few
D: NA

DNA: TGTGCCAGCAGCCCGGGACTTTATGAGACCCAGTACTTC
CDR3: CASSPGLYETQYF
J: TRBJ2-5
V: TRBV3-1/TRBV3-2
size: NA
D: NA

DNA: TGTGCCAGCAGTTCCCACTTGAACTACGAGCAGTACTTC
CDR3: CASSSHLNYEQYF
J: TRBJ2-7
V: TRBV6-2/TRBV6-3
size: NA
D: NA

DNA: TGTGCCAGTACCATGGGATTAAGCTCCTACAATGAGCAGTTCTTC
CDR3: CASTMGLSSYNEQFF
J: TRBJ2-1
V: TRBV19
size: NA
D: NA